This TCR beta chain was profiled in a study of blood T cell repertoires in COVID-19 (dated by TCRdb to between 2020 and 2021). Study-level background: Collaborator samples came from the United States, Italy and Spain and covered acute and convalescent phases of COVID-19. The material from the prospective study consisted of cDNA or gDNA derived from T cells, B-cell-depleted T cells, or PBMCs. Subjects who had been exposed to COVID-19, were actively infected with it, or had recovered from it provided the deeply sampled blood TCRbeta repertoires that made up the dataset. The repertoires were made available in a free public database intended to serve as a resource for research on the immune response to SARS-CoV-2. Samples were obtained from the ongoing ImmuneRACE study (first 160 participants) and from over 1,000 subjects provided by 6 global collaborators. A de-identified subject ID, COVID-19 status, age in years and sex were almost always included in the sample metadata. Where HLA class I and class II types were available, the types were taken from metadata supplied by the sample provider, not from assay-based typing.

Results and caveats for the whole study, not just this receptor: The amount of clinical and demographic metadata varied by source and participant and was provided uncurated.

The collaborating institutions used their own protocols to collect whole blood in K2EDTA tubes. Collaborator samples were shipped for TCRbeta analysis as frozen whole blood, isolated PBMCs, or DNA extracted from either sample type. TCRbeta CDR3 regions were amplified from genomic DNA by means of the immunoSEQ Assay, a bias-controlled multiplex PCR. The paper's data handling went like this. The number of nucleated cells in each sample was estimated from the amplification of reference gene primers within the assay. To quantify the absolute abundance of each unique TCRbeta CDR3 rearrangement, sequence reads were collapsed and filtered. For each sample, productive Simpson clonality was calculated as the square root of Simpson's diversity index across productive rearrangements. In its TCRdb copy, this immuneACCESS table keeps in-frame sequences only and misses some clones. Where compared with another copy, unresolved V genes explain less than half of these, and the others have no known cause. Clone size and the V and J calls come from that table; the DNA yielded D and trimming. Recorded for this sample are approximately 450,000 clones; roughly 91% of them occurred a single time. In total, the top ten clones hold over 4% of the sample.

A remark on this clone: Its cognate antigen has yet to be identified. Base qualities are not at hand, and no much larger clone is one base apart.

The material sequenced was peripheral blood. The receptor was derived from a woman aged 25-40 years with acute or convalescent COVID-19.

The DNA sequence is as follows: TGCGCCAGCAGCCCATACTTTATGGCGGGTCTCGGCACAGATACGCAGTATTTT. This is translated as CASSPYFMAGLGTDTQYF. The chain is encoded by TRBV5-1 joined to TRBJ2-3; TRBD2 is possibly the D segment (5 matching bases). V is cut by 4 bases and J by 1 base, and the space between the germline ends is 22 bases. CDR1 and CDR2, per the germline V gene, are SGHRS and YFSETQ. CDR3 length: 18 amino acids, cysteine to phenylalanine. Of all the DNA, just the CDR3 is kept, 54 bases in frame from base 1.